The present entry profiles one T cell receptor (beta chain) with its context. Antigen unknown. The CDR3 sequence is 13 residues long. Germline CDR1 reads DFQATT; CDR2 reads SNEGSKA (reference sequence). V was trimmed by 1 base and J by 6 bases, leaving 11 bases between them. From the reads, TCRdb called clonotypes with MiXCR, one entry per CDR3 protein. The data contain 350,000 to 400,000 distinct CDR3 sequences, about 34% of them singletons. The sample comes from a study of T cell repertoires in cytomegalovirus infection. The study's findings and limits: The ex vivo response showed dominance by HLA-C-restricted CMV-specific TCR beta clonotypes. Summed public TCR beta family frequency identified CMV carriers bearing the relevant HLA.

The chain uses TRBV20-1 and TRBJ2-3; no clear D. The sequenced sample was cultured PBMCs, obtained from culture after CMV antigen stimulation. The sequence derives from a human donor in good health (CMV status not recorded). Some clones in this sample may be carry-over from other donors' samples. CDR3 nucleotide sequence: TGCAGTGCTAGAGCCAACGTGCACGATACGCAGTATTTT. Its translation: CSARANVHDTQYF.